This T cell receptor beta chain was observed in a study of blood T cell repertoires in COVID-19. Study-wide context: The United States, Italy and Spain were the sources of the acute and convalescent COVID-19 samples. Nucleic acid was either cDNA or gDNA, and it came from T cells, B-cell-depleted T cells, or PBMCs.

Clones were sequenced by immunoSEQ multiplex PCR, and TCRdb holds only the in-frame ones, with some missing. This sample has 150,000 to 200,000 clones, with roughly 85% found just once. This CDR3 is 12 amino acids long. Trimming took off 2 bases at V and 7 bases at J, with 9 bases between the two ends. Per germline, CDR1 SNHLY and CDR2 FYNNEI. The V gene is TRBV2, the J gene TRBJ2-7; the D gene is possibly TRBD2 (6 bases). Sequencing was carried out using peripheral blood. The TCR was taken from a woman aged 25 to 45 with acute or convalescent COVID-19. The CDR3 loop reads CASSESGVEQYF. As DNA, the CDR3 is TGTGCCAGCAGTGAATCGGGGGTGGAGCAGTACTTC.